A selection of T cell receptor beta chains follows, all from one sample in a study of response to subunit inactivated influenza vaccine. TCRdb re-called the RT-PCR reads through MiXCR, storing one row per CDR3 protein. The data hold approximately 500,000 distinct CDR3 sequences, with roughly 13% observed a single time. The sample was PBMCs from blood, taken more than 35 days after vaccination. Receptors originate from a man aged 45-65 years who received an inactivated influenza vaccine. CDR3s include the opening cysteine and the closing phenylalanine or tryptophan. The order of the fields is V gene, clone size, D gene, J gene, CDR3 protein, CDR3 DNA. D genes are given only for firm matches. The size of a clone is reported for some rows only, either as once, few or many, or as a class for expanded clones.

>TRBV20-1|many|NA|TRBJ2-7
CSASQRESSTYEQYF
TGCAGTGCTAGCCAACGGGAGTCATCGACCTACGAGCAGTACTTC
>TRBV5-5|NA|NA|TRBJ2-7
CASSLALRSEQYF
TGTGCCAGCAGCTTGGCTTTGCGAAGCGAGCAGTACTTC
>TRBV12-3/TRBV12-4|many|NA|TRBJ2-7
CASSLTLYEQYF
TGTGCCAGCAGCTTGACCCTGTACGAGCAGTACTTC
>TRBV7-3|few|TRBD1|TRBJ2-2
CASSQRTGGPTGELFF
TGTGCCAGCAGTCAGAGGACAGGGGGCCCCACCGGGGAGCTGTTTTTT
>TRBV7-9|few|TRBD2|TRBJ2-1
CASSLGTSTHNEQFF
TGTGCCAGCAGCTTGGGGACTAGCACCCACAATGAGCAGTTCTTC
>TRBV20-1|NA|TRBD2|TRBJ2-7
CSARDPLGAGEEQYF
TGCAGTGCTAGAGATCCCCTAGGAGCGGGAGAAGAGCAGTACTTC
>TRBV20-1|NA|NA|TRBJ2-7
CSAPTSIGEQYF
TGCAGTGCCCCAACTAGCATAGGCGAGCAGTACTTC
>TRBV10-3|NA|NA|TRBJ2-1
CAISKWSGGGDEQFF
TGTGCCATCAGTAAGTGGAGTGGGGGAGGCGATGAGCAGTTCTTC
>TRBV12-3/TRBV12-4|NA|TRBD1|TRBJ2-2
CASRQPGQGVTGELFF
TGTGCCAGCAGGCAACCGGGACAGGGGGTTACCGGGGAGCTGTTTTTT
>TRBV5-1|NA|TRBD1|TRBJ2-5
CASSQGDREQETQYF
TGCGCCAGCAGTCAAGGGGACAGGGAGCAAGAGACCCAGTACTTC
>TRBV25-1|many|TRBD1|TRBJ2-3
CASGQGADTQYF
TGTGCCAGTGGACAGGGGGCGGATACGCAGTATTTT
>TRBV5-1|NA|TRBD1|TRBJ2-7
CASSLSGTAYEQYF
TGTGCCAGCAGTTTATCGGGGACAGCCTACGAGCAGTACTTC
>TRBV11-2|few|NA|TRBJ1-1
CASSLRLAETSMNTEAFF
TGTGCCAGCAGCTTAAGGTTGGCAGAGACTTCCATGAACACTGAAGCTTTCTTT
>TRBV12-3/TRBV12-4|few|NA|TRBJ1-5
CASSTQGSNQPQHF
TGTGCCAGCAGTACTCAGGGAAGCAATCAGCCCCAGCATTTT
>TRBV24-1|few|TRBD1|TRBJ2-2
CATSVRQGVDGTGELFF
TGTGCCACCAGTGTAAGACAGGGGGTTGATGGCACCGGGGAGCTGTTTTTT
>TRBV4-3|NA|TRBD1|TRBJ2-2
CASSRQGETGELFF
TGCGCCAGCAGCCGACAGGGGGAGACCGGGGAGCTGTTTTTT
>TRBV7-2|NA|TRBD1|TRBJ2-7
CASSFSGTGGFYEQYF
TGTGCCAGCAGCTTCTCCGGGACAGGGGGATTCTACGAGCAGTACTTC
>TRBV5-1|few|NA|TRBJ1-1
CASSPMGPGTEAFF
TGCGCCAGCAGCCCGATGGGCCCAGGCACTGAAGCTTTCTTT
>TRBV11-2|NA|NA|TRBJ2-7
CASSLAPSDEQYF
TGTGCCAGCAGCTTAGCCCCCTCCGACGAGCAGTACTTC
>TRBV20-1|NA|NA|TRBJ2-7
CSARTLTGEQYF
TGCAGTGCTAGAACCCTAACCGGGGAGCAGTACTTC
>TRBV7-2|few|NA|TRBJ2-3
CASSPGGPISTDTQYF
TGTGCCAGCAGCCCCGGGGGGCCCATTTCCACAGATACGCAGTATTTT
>TRBV5-1|few|NA|TRBJ2-5
CASSTGSQETQYF
TGCGCCAGCAGCACGGGGAGCCAAGAGACCCAGTACTTC